This T cell receptor (beta chain) was sequenced for a study of blood T cell repertoires in COVID-19. For the study at large: The samples span acute and convalescent COVID-19 from the United States, Italy and Spain. From T cells, B-cell-depleted T cells, or PBMCs came the material, which was cDNA or gDNA.

The repertoire was sequenced with immunoSEQ multiplex PCR; TCRdb's copy has only in-frame clones and lacks some. The sample has 200,000 to 250,000 clones, roughly 79% seen once. This CDR3 is 13 amino acids long. The V segment lost 6 bases and the J segment 3 bases; nucleotides outside the gene matches: 3. Germline V CDR1 and CDR2: MDHEN, SYDVKM. Participants, about 18 to 100 years old, spanned about 26 US areas. Cohort assignment relied on participant-reported clinical history. The sequencing sample was made of PBMCs or T cells enriched from blood (not recorded which). V and J are TRBV28 and TRBJ1-2, with 8 bases identical to TRBD1. The receptor was isolated from a woman aged 50 to 60 with acute COVID-19. The CDR3 DNA reads as TGTGCCAGCAGACAGGGGGGGGACTATGGCTACACCTTC. As protein: CASRQGGDYGYTF.